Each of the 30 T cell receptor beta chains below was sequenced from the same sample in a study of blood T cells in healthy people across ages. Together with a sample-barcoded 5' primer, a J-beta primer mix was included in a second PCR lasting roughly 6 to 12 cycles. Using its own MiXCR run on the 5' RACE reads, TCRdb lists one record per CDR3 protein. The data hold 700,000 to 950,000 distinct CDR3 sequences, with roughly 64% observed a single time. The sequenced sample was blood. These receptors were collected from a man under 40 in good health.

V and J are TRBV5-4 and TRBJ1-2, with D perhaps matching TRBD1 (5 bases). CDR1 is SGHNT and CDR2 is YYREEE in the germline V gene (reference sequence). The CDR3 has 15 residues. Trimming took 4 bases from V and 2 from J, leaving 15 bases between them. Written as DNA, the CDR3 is TGTGCCAGCAGCCACCGGCGGGGGGAGAACTATGGCTACACCTTC. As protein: CASSHRRGENYGYTF.

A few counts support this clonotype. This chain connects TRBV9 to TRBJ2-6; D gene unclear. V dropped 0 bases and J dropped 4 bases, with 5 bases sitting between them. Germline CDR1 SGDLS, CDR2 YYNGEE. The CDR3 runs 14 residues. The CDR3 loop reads CASSVELGANVLTF. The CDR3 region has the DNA TGTGCCAGCAGCGTAGAACTGGGGGCCAACGTCCTGACTTTC.

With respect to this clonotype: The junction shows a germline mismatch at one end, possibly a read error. CDR3 loop: CSVESWNNEQFF. CDR3 coding DNA: TGCAGCGTCGAAAGCTGGAACAATGAACAGTTCTTC. The chain links TRBV29-1 to TRBJ2-1, with D hard to call. CDR1 is SQVTM, CDR2 ANQGSEA, per germline. The CDR3 consists of 12 residues.

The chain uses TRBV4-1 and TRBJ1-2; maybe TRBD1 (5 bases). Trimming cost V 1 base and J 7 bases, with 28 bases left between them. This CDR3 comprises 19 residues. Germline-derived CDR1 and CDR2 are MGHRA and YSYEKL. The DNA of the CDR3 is TGCGCCAGCAGCCAAGTCTCAAAGGCGATTGGAGGGGCTGAAGTTGGCTACACCTTC. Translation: CASSQVSKAIGGAEVGYTF.

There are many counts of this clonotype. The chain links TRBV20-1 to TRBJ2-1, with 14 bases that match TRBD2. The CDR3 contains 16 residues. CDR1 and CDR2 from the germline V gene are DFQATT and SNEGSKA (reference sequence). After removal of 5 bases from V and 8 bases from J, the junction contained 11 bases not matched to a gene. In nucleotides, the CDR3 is TGCAGTGCTGAAGGGGGACTAGCGGGAGTAATATATGAGCAGTTCTTC. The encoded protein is CSAEGGLAGVIYEQFF.

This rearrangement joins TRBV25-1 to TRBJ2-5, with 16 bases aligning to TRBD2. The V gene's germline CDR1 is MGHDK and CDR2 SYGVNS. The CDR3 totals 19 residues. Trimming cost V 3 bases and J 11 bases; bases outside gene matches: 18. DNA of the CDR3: TGTGCCAGCAGTGAGGAGGGACTAGCGGGAGGGCCTTTAAAAAATGAGCAGTACTTC. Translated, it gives CASSEEGLAGGPLKNEQYF.

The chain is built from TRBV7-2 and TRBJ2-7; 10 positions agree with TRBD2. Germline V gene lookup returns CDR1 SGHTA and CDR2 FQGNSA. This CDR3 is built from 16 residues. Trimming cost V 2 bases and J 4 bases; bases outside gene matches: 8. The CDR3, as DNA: TGTGCCAGCAGCTTATCGGTACTAGCGGGGAAATACGAGCAGTACTTC. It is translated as CASSLSVLAGKYEQYF.

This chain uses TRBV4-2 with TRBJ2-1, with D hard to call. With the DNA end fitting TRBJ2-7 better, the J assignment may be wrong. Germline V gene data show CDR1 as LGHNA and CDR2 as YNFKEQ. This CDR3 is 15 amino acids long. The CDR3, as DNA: TGTGCCAGCAGCCAAGATAGTGGCCCGTACAATGAGCAGTACTTC. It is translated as CASSQDSGPYNEQYF.

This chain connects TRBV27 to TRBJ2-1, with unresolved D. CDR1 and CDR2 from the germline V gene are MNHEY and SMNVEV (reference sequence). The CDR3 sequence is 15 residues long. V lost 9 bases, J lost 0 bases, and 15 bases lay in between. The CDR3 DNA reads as TGTGCCAGTCAAGATCCGAGTAGCTCCTACAATGAGCAGTTCTTC. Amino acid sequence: CASQDPSSSYNEQFF.

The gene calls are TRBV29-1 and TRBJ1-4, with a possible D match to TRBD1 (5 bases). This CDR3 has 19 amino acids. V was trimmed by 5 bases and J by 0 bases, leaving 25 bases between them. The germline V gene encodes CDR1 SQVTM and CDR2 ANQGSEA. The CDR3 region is CSVLVQGEMPTATNEKLFF. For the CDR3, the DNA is TGCAGCGTTCTTGTGCAGGGCGAAATGCCAACGGCAACTAATGAAAAACTGTTTTTT.

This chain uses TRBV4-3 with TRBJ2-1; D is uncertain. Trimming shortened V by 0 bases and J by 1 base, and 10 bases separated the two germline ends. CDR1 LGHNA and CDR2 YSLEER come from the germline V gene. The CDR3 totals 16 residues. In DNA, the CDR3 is TGCGCCAGCAGCCAAGATTGGCCTTCTTCCTACAATGAGCAGTTCTTC. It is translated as CASSQDWPSSYNEQFF.

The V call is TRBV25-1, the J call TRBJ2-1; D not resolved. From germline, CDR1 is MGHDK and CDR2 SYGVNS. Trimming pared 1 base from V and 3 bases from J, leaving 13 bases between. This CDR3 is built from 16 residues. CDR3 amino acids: CASSEWMGGIYNEQFF. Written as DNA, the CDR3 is TGTGCCAGCAGTGAATGGATGGGTGGAATCTACAATGAGCAGTTCTTC.

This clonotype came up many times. DNA for the CDR3: TGCAGTGCTCCGGACAACGTAGATACGCAGTATTTT. Amino acids: CSAPDNVDTQYF. The chain carries TRBV20-1 and TRBJ2-3; weak D call: TRBD1 (5 bases). Trimming stripped 5 bases from V and 5 bases from J, with 11 bases between. CDR3 length: 12 residues. CDR1 is DFQATT, CDR2 SNEGSKA, per germline (reference sequence).

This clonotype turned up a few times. The CDR3 spells CSVVGGGSYEQYF. The CDR3 coding sequence is TGCAGCGTTGTTGGCGGGGGGTCCTACGAGCAGTACTTC. The chain combines TRBV29-1 with TRBJ2-7; 8 nucleotides align to TRBD2. The CDR3 runs to 13 residues. The germline CDR1 and CDR2 sequences are SQVTM and ANQGSEA. V gave up 4 bases and J gave up 1 base; unmatched junction bases: 3.

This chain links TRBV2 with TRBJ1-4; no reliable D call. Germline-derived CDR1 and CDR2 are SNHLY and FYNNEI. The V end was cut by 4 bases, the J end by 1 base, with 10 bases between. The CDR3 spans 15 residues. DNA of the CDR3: TGTGCCAGCAGTGGGTCCCGGGGAACTAATGAAAAACTGTTTTTT. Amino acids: CASSGSRGTNEKLFF.

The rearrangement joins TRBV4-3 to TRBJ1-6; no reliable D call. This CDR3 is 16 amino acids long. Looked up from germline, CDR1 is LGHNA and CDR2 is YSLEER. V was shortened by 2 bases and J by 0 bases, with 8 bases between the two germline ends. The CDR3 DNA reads TGCGCCAGCAGCCAAATATTAAGCTCCTATAATTCACCCCTCCACTTT. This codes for CASSQILSSYNSPLHF.

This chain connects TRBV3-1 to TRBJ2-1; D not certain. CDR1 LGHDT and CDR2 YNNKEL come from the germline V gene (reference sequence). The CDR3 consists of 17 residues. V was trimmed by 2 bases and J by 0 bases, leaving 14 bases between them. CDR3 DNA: TGTGCCAGCAGCCAATTTCGCGACCCGGGCTCCTACAATGAGCAGTTCTTC. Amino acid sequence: CASSQFRDPGSYNEQFF.

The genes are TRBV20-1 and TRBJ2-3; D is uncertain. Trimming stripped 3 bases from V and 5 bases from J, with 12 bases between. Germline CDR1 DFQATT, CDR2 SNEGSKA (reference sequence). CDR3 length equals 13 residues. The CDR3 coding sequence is TGCAGTGCTAGGATGGTAGACCGAGATACGCAGTATTTT. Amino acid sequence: CSARMVDRDTQYF.

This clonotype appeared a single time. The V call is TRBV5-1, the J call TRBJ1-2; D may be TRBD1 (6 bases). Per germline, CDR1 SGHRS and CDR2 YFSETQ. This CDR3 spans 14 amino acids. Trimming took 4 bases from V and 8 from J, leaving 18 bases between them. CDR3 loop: CASSGTQGDRGYTF. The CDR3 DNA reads TGCGCCAGCAGCGGTACACAGGGCGATCGAGGCTACACCTTC.

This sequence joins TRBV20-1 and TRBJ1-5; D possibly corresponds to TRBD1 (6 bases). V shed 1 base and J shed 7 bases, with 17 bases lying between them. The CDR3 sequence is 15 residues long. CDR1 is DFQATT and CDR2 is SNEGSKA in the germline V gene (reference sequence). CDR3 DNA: TGCAGTGCTAGAGTCAAGGACGGAGGGGGACAGCCCCAGCATTTT. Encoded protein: CSARVKDGGGQPQHF.

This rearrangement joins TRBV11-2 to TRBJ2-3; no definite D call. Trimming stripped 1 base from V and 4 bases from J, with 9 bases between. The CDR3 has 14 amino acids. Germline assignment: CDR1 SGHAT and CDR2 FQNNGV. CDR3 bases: TGTGCCAGCAGCTTAGGCCACACGGCAGATACGCAGTATTTT. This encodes CASSLGHTADTQYF.

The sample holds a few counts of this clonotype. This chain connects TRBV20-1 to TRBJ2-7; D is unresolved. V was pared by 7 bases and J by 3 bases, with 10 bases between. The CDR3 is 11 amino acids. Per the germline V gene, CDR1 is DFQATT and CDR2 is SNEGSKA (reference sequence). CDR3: CSGGSYYEQYF. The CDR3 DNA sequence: TGCAGTGGCGGCTCATACTACGAGCAGTACTTC.

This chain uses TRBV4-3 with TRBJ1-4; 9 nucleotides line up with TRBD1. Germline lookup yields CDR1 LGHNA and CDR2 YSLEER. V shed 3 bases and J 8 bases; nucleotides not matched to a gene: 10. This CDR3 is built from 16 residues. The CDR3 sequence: CASSQEQGALDEKLFF. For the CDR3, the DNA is TGCGCCAGCAGCCAGGAACAGGGGGCACTGGACGAAAAACTGTTTTTT.

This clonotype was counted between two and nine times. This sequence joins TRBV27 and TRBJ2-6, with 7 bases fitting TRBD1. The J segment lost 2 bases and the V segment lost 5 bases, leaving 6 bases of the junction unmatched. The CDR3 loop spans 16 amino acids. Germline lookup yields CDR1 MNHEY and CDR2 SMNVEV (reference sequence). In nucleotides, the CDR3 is TGTGCCAGCAGTGACCTAACAGGGGCTGGGGCCAACGTCCTGACTTTC. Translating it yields CASSDLTGAGANVLTF.

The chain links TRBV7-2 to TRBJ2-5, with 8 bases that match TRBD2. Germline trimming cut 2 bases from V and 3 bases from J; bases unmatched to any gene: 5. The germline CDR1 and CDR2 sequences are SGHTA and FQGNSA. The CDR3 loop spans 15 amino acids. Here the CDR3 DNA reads TGTGCCAGCAGCTTATTTGGACTAGCCGAAGAGACCCAGTACTTC. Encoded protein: CASSLFGLAEETQYF.

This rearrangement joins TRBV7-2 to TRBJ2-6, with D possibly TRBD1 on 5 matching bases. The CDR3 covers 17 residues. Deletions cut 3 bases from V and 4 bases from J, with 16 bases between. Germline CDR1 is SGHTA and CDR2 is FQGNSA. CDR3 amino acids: CASSFPGGAWGANVLTF. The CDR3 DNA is TGTGCCAGCAGCTTCCCGGGTGGGGCGTGGGGGGCCAACGTCCTGACTTTC.

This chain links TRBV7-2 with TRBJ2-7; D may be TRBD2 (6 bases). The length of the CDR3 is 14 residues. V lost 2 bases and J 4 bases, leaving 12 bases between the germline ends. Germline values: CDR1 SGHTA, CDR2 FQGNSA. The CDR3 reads CASSLFGSYYEQYF. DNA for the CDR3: TGTGCCAGCAGCTTATTCGGGAGTTATTACGAGCAGTACTTC.

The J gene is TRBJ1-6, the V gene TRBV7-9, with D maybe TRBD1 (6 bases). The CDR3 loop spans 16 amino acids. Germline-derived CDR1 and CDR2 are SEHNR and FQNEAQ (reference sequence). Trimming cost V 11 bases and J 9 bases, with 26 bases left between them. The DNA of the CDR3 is TGTGCCGCGACAGGATTCCAAACCCTGGGGGCTTCACCCCTCCACTTT. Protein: CAATGFQTLGASPLHF.

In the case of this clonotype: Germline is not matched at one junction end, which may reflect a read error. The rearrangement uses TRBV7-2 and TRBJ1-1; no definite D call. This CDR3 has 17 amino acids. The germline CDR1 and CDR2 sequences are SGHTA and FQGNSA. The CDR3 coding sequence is TGTGTCAGCAGCTTAATGGCCCCCGACTCGAGGAACACTGAAGCTTTCTTT. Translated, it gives CVSSLMAPDSRNTEAFF.

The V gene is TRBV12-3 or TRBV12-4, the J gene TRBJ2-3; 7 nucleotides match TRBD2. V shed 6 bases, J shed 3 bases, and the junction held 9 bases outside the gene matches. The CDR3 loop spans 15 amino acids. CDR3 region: CASRHGGGRTDTQYF. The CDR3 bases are TGTGCCAGCAGGCATGGGGGAGGGCGTACAGATACGCAGTATTTT.